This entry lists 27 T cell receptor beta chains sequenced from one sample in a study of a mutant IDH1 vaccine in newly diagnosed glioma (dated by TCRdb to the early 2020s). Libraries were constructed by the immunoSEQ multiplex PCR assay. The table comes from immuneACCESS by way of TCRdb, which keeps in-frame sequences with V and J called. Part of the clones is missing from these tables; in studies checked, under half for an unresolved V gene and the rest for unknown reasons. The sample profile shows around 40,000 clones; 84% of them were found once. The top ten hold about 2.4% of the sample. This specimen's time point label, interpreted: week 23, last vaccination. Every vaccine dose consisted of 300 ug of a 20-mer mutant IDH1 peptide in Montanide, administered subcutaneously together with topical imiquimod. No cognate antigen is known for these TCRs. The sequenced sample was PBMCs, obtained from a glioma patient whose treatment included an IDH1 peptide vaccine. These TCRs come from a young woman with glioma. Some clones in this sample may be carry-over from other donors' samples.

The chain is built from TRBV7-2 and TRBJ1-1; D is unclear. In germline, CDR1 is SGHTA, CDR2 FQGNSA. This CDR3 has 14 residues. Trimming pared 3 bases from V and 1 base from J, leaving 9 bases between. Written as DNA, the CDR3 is TGTGCCAGCAGCTTGGGATTAGGGAACACTGAAGCTTTCTTT. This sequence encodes CASSLGLGNTEAFF.

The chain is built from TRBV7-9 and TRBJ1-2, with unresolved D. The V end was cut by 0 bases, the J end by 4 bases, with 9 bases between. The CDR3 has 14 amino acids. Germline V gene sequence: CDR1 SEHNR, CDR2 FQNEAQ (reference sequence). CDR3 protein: CASSLAGRPYGYTF. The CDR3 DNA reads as TGTGCCAGCAGCTTAGCCGGCAGACCCTATGGCTACACCTTC.

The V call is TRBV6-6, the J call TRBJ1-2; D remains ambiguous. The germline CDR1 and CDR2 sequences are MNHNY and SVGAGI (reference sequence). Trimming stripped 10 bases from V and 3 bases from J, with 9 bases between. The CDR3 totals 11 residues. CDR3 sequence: CATERDYGYTF. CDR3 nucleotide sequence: TGTGCCACCGAGAGGGACTATGGCTACACCTTC.

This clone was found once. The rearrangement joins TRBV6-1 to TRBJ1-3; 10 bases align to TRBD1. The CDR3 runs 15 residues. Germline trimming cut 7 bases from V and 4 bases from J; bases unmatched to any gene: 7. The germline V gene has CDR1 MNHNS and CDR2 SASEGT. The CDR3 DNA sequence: TGTGCCAGCACCCTGACAGGGGGCTCCGGAAACACCATATATTTT. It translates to CASTLTGGSGNTIYF.

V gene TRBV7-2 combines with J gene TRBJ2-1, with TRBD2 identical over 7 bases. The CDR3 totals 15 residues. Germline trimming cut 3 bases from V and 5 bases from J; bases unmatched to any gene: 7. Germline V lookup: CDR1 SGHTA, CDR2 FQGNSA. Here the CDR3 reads CASSFGLAANNEQFF. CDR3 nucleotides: TGTGCCAGCAGCTTCGGTCTAGCGGCCAACAATGAGCAGTTCTTC.

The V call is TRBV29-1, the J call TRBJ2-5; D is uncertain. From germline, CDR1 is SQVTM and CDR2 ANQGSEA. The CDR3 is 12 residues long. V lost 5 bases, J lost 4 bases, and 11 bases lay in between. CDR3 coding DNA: TGCAGCGTTTTCAGTGGGGTAGAGACCCAGTACTTC. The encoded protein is CSVFSGVETQYF.

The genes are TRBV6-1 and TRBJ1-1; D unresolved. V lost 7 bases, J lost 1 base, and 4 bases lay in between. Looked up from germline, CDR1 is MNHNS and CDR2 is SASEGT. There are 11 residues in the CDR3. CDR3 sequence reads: CASTGNTEAFF. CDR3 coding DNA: TGTGCCAGCACAGGGAACACTGAAGCTTTCTTT.

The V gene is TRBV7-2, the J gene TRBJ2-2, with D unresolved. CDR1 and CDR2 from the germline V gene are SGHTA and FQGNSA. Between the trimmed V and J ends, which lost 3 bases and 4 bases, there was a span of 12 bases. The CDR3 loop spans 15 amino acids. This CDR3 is CASSFDGSFTGELFF. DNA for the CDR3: TGTGCCAGCAGCTTTGACGGTTCCTTCACCGGGGAGCTGTTTTTT.

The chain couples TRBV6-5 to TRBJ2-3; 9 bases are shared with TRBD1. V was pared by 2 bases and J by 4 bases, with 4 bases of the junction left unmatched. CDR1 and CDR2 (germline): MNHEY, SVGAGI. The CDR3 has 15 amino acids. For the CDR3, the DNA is TGTGCCAGCAGTTACGGGGACAGGGAGGCAGATACGCAGTATTTT. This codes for CASSYGDREADTQYF.

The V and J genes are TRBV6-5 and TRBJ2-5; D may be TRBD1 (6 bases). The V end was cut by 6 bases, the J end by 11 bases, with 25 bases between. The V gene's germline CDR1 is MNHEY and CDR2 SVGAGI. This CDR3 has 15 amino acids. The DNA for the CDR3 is TGTGCCAGCAGCCGGTCCCCTGGAAAAGAGGGGGAGCAGTACTTC. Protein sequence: CASSRSPGKEGEQYF.

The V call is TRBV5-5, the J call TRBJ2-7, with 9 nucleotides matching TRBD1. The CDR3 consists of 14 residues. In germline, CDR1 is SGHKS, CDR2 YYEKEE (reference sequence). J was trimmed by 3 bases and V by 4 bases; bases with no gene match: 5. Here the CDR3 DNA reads TGTGCCAGCAGCATCACGGGACAGGGCTACGAGCAGTACTTC. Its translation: CASSITGQGYEQYF.

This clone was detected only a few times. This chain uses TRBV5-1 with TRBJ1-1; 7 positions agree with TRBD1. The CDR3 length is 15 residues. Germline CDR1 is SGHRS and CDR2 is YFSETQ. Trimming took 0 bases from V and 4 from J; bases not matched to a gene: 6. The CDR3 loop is CASSLVSRGFTEAFF. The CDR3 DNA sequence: TGCGCCAGCAGCTTGGTTTCCAGGGGGTTCACTGAAGCTTTCTTT.

The CDR3 protein is CASSAGTLYGYTF. The CDR3 DNA reads TGTGCCAGCAGCGCCGGGACACTTTATGGCTACACCTTC. J is TRBJ1-2 and V is TRBV2; D is possibly TRBD1 (6 bases). The ends were cut back, 6 bases at V and 5 bases at J, with 13 bases in the middle. CDR3 size: 13 residues. CDR1 and CDR2 (germline): SNHLY, FYNNEI. Full variable domain (remainder filled in from reference TRBV2 and TRBJ1-2): EPEVTQTPSHQVTQMGQEVILRCVPISNHLYFYWYRQILGQKVEFLVSFYNNEISEKSEIFDDQFSVERPDGSNFTLKIRSTKLEDSAMYFCASSAGTLYGYTFGSGTRLTVV.

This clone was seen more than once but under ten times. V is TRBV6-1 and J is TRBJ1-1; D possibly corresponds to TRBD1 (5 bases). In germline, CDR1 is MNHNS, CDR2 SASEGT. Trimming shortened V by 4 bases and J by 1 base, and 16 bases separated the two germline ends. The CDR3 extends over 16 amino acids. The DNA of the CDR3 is TGTGCCAGCAGTGCGGTGCTCTCGAGGGGGAACACTGAAGCTTTCTTT. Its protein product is CASSAVLSRGNTEAFF.

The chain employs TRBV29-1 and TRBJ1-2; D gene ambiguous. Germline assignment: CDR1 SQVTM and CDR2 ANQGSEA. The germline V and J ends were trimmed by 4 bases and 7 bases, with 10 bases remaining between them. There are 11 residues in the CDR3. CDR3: CSVVSGFGYTF. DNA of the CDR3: TGCAGCGTTGTATCGGGGTTTGGCTACACCTTC.

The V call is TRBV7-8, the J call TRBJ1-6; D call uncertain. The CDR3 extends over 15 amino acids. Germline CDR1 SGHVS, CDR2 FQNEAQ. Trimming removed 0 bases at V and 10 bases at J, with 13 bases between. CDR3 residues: CASSLASRGESPLHF. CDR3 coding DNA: TGTGCCAGCAGCTTAGCGTCTCGGGGAGAGTCACCCCTCCACTTT.

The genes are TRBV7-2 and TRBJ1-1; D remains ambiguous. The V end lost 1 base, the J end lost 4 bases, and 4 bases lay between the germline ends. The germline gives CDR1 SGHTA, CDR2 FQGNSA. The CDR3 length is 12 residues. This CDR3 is CASSLVVTEAFF. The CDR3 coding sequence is TGTGCCAGCAGCTTAGTGGTCACTGAAGCTTTCTTT.

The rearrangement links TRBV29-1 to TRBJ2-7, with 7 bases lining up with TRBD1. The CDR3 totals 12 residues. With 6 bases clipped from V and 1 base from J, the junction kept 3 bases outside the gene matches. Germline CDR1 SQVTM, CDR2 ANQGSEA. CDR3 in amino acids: CSVVTGSYEQYF. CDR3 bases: TGCAGCGTAGTGACAGGGTCCTACGAGCAGTACTTC.

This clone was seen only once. The CDR3: CSVVSGAQQYF. CDR3 nucleotide sequence: TGCAGCGTCGTCTCAGGGGCCCAGCAGTATTTT. J is TRBJ2-3 and V is TRBV29-1; the D gene is possibly TRBD1 (6 bases). Trimming shortened V by 6 bases and J by 11 bases, and 15 bases separated the two germline ends. Germline V CDR1 and CDR2: SQVTM, ANQGSEA. The CDR3 is 11 residues long.

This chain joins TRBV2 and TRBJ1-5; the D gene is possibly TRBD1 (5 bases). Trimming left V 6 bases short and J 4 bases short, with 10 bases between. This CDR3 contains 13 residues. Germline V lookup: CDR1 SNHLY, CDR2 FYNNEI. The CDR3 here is CASSREENQPQHF. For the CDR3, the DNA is TGTGCCAGCAGCAGGGAGGAAAATCAGCCCCAGCATTTT. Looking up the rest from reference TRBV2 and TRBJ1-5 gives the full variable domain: EPEVTQTPSHQVTQMGQEVILRCVPISNHLYFYWYRQILGQKVEFLVSFYNNEISEKSEIFDDQFSVERPDGSNFTLKIRSTKLEDSAMYFCASSREENQPQHFGDGTRLSIL.

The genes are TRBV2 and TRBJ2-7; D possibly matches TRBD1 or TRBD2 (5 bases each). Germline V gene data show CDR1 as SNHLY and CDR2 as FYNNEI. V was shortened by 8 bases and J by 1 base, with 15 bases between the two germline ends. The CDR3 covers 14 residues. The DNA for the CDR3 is TGTGCCAGCTACAGAGGGGCAGGTTCCTACGAGCAGTACTTC. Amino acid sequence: CASYRGAGSYEQYF.

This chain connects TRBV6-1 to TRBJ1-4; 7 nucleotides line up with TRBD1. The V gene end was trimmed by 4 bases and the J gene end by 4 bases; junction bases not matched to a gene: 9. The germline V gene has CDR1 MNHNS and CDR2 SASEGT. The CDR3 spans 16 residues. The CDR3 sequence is CASSAHRGGDNEKLFF. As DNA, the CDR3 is TGTGCCAGCAGTGCCCACAGGGGAGGGGATAATGAAAAACTGTTTTTT.

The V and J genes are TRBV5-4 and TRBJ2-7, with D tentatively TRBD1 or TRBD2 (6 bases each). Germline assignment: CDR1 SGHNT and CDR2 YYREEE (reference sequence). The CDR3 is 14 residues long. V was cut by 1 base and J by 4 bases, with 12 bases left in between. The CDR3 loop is CASSLPGALYEQYF. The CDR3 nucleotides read TGTGCCAGCAGCTTGCCGGGGGCCCTATACGAGCAGTACTTC.

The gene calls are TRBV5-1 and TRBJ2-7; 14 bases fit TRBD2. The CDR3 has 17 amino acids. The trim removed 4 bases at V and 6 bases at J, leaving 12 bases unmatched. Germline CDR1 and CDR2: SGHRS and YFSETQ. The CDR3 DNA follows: TGCGCCAGCAGCCCTGGACTAGCGGGAGGATTCGAGGGCGAGCAGTACTTC. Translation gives CASSPGLAGGFEGEQYF.

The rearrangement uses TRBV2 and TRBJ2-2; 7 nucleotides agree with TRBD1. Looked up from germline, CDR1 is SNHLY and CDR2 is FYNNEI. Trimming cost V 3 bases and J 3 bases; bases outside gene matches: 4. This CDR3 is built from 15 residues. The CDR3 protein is CASSEPRGYTGELFF. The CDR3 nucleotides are TGTGCCAGCAGTGAGCCCAGGGGGTACACCGGGGAGCTGTTTTTT.

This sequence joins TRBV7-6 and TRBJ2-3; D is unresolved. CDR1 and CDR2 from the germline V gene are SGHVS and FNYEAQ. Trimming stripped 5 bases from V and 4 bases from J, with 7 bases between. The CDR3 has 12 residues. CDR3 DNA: TGTGCCAGCAGCCCGATGGCAGATACGCAGTATTTT. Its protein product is CASSPMADTQYF.

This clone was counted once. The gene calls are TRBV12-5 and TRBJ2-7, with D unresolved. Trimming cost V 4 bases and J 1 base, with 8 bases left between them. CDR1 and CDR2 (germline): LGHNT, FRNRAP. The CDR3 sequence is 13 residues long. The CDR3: CASGSDRSYEQYF. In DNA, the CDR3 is TGTGCTAGTGGTTCGGACCGATCCTACGAGCAGTACTTC.